The 31 T cell receptor beta chains in this list originate from one sample, sequenced in a study of PD-1 blockade in classical Hodgkin lymphoma. Profiled with immunoSEQ multiplex PCR; TCRdb holds only in-frame clones, not every one. The repertoire holds about 43,000 clones, with around three quarters as singletons. Relapse was seen in all patients after autologous stem cell transplantation, and brentuximab vedotin exposure was variable. Sequencing used peripheral blood mononuclear cells (PBMCs), obtained before the second cycle of nivolumab. These receptors were taken from a human donor with classical Hodgkin lymphoma.

The rearrangement uses TRBV4-2 and TRBJ1-4; 7 bases map to TRBD1. Germline CDR1 reads LGHNA; CDR2 reads YNFKEQ. Trimming took 6 bases from V and 8 from J; bases not matched to a gene: 9. The CDR3 extends over 14 amino acids. As DNA, the CDR3 is TGTGCCAGCAGACCAACAGGGGATGGCGAAAAACTGTTTTTT. This codes for CASRPTGDGEKLFF.

The chain recombines TRBV7-6 with TRBJ1-1, with unresolved D. Germline V lookup: CDR1 SGHVS, CDR2 FNYEAQ. Trimming left V 0 bases short and J 5 bases short, with 10 bases between. This CDR3 has 14 residues. The CDR3 DNA sequence: TGTGCCAGCAGCTTAGCCGTCGGTGGAACTGAAGCTTTCTTT. Residues: CASSLAVGGTEAFF.

The V call is TRBV10-3, the J call TRBJ1-1; 9 nucleotides agree with TRBD1. V was pared by 8 bases and J by 5 bases, with 9 bases of the junction left unmatched. Germline-derived CDR1 and CDR2 are ENHRY and SYGVKD. The CDR3 totals 14 residues. The CDR3 DNA follows: TGTGCCATCGAGGCGGGACAGGGCGGGACTGAAGCTTTCTTT. Amino acids: CAIEAGQGGTEAFF.

V and J are TRBV7-8 and TRBJ2-3; D unclear. This CDR3 is built from 12 residues. Germline assignment: CDR1 SGHVS and CDR2 FQNEAQ. Trimming shortened V by 6 bases and J by 4 bases, and 8 bases separated the two germline ends. The CDR3 coding sequence is TGTGCCAGCAGATACACCTCAGATACGCAGTATTTT. It specifies CASRYTSDTQYF.

The chain combines TRBV4-3 with TRBJ2-7; D remains unclear. This CDR3 comprises 13 residues. Germline CDR1 and CDR2: LGHNA and YSLEER. Trimming removed 1 base from V and 0 bases from J, with 4 bases in between. CDR3 coding DNA: TGCGCCAGCAGCCAAGGAGTCTCCTACGAGCAGTACTTC. Its translation: CASSQGVSYEQYF.

The chain has TRBV4-1 and TRBJ2-7; 9 nucleotides line up with TRBD1. The CDR3 contains 16 residues. The trim removed 4 bases at V and 2 bases at J, leaving 9 bases unmatched. Per germline, CDR1 MGHRA and CDR2 YSYEKL. The CDR3 here is CASSRPTGTGPYEQYF. The CDR3 nucleotides are TGCGCCAGCAGCCGACCTACCGGGACAGGGCCCTACGAGCAGTACTTC.

The V and J genes are TRBV30 and TRBJ1-2; D not resolved. The CDR3 is made up of 12 amino acids. The ends were cut back, 5 bases at V and 3 bases at J, with 10 bases in the middle. Germline CDR1 reads GTSNPN; CDR2 reads SVGIG (reference sequence). The CDR3 sequence: CAWETLYYGYTF. The CDR3 coding sequence is TGTGCCTGGGAGACCCTCTACTATGGCTACACCTTC.

The CDR3 sequence is CASSQGNSPLHF. Written as DNA, the CDR3 is TGCGCCAGCAGCCAAGGAAATTCACCCCTCCACTTT. V usage is TRBV4-1 and J usage is TRBJ1-6; D remains ambiguous. This CDR3 has 12 residues. V lost 1 base and J lost 7, with 2 bases in between. Germline assignment: CDR1 MGHRA and CDR2 YSYEKL.

This rearrangement joins TRBV6-5 to TRBJ1-5; no reliable D call. The CDR3 covers 14 residues. The V end lost 5 bases, the J end lost 0 bases, and 8 bases lay between the germline ends. Germline values: CDR1 MNHEY, CDR2 SVGAGI. In DNA form, the CDR3 reads TGTGCCAGCAGTCAGAGTTATAGCAATCAGCCCCAGCATTTT. This translates into CASSQSYSNQPQHF.

The chain links TRBV7-9 to TRBJ1-1, with 9 bases aligning to TRBD1. Trimming cost V 5 bases and J 4 bases; bases outside gene matches: 14. The germline CDR1 and CDR2 sequences are SEHNR and FQNEAQ (reference sequence). This CDR3 has 17 residues. The CDR3 sequence is CASSPPGTGNFGTEAFF. The DNA of the CDR3 is TGTGCCAGCAGCCCCCCCGGGACAGGGAACTTCGGCACTGAAGCTTTCTTT.

About this clone: A read error may produce the germline difference seen at one junction end. This chain uses TRBV2 with TRBJ2-7; D perhaps matches TRBD2 (6 bases). The CDR3 sequence is 12 residues long. The germline gives CDR1 SNHLY, CDR2 FYNNEI. DNA for the CDR3: TGTGCCAGCAGTCGGGAGACCTACGAGCAGTGCTTC. Translating gives CASSRETYEQCF.

The genes are TRBV20-1 and TRBJ1-2; 7 bases fit TRBD1. CDR1 and CDR2 (germline): DFQATT, SNEGSKA (reference sequence). This CDR3 region has 11 residues. V trimming: 7 bases; J trimming: 7 bases; junction bases outside the gene matches: 6. The CDR3 DNA sequence: TGCAGTGTAGAGGGGGCCCGTGGCTACACCTTC. Amino acids: CSVEGARGYTF.

This clone was detected a few times. The chain employs TRBV7-9 and TRBJ2-7; D tentatively fits TRBD1 or TRBD2 (5 bases each). This CDR3 spans 15 amino acids. Deletions cut 5 bases from V and 2 bases from J, with 16 bases between. The germline V gene has CDR1 SEHNR and CDR2 FQNEAQ (reference sequence). CDR3 residues: CASSPRDGSPYEQYF. Here the CDR3 DNA reads TGTGCCAGCAGCCCCCGGGACGGAAGCCCCTACGAGCAGTACTTC.

This clone has only a few counts. This chain uses TRBV27 with TRBJ1-5; no clear D. CDR3 length: 16 residues. Trimming removed 5 bases from V and 7 bases from J, with 21 bases in between. Germline V gene sequence: CDR1 MNHEY, CDR2 SMNVEV (reference sequence). CDR3 loop: CASSLVPDKIGQPQHF. CDR3 nucleotides: TGTGCCAGCAGTCTCGTTCCTGACAAAATAGGGCAGCCCCAGCATTTT.

The V and J genes are TRBV6-1 and TRBJ1-2, with D maybe TRBD1 (6 bases). Trimming removed 0 bases at V and 5 bases at J, with 10 bases between. The CDR3 length is 14 residues. The germline gives CDR1 MNHNS, CDR2 SASEGT. The CDR3 loop reads CASSEARGNYGYTF. For the CDR3, the DNA is TGTGCCAGCAGTGAAGCCAGGGGCAATTATGGCTACACCTTC.

This sequence joins TRBV9 and TRBJ2-3, with 14 bases aligning to TRBD2. CDR3 length equals 17 residues. Germline V gene data show CDR1 as SGDLS and CDR2 as YYNGEE. V gave up 0 bases and J gave up 3 bases; unmatched junction bases: 3. CDR3 sequence: CASSVDRTSGGTDTQYF. The CDR3 nucleotides are TGTGCCAGCAGCGTAGATCGGACTAGCGGGGGGACAGATACGCAGTATTTT.

The gene calls are TRBV27 and TRBJ2-7; a weak D match, TRBD1 (6 bases). Deletions cut 10 bases from V and 4 bases from J, with 20 bases between. CDR1 is MNHEY, CDR2 SMNVEV, per germline (reference sequence). CDR3 length: 14 residues. The CDR3 DNA reads as TGTGCCACCTCCGGGCCGGACAGTTCTTACGAGCAGTACTTC. As protein: CATSGPDSSYEQYF.

The chain combines TRBV7-3 with TRBJ2-1; 9 nucleotides match TRBD1. V was pared by 5 bases and J by 7 bases, with 3 bases of the junction left unmatched. From germline, CDR1 is SGHTA and CDR2 FQGTGA. The CDR3 runs 13 residues. CDR3 amino acids: CASSTTGGNEQFF. In nucleotides, the CDR3 is TGTGCCAGCAGCACGACAGGGGGGAATGAGCAGTTCTTC.

This chain connects TRBV11-3 to TRBJ2-1; TRBD1 matches 7 bases. This CDR3 contains 16 residues. Germline V gene lookup returns CDR1 SGHNT and CDR2 YENEEA. V shed 5 bases and J 0 bases; nucleotides not matched to a gene: 7. The CDR3: CASSLRQGLSYNEQFF. Written as DNA, the CDR3 is TGTGCCAGCAGCCTCCGACAGGGTCTCTCCTACAATGAGCAGTTCTTC.

The chain carries TRBV29-1 and TRBJ2-1, with 7 nucleotides matching TRBD2. V lost 3 bases and J lost 0; bases outside the gene matches: 17. CDR1 SQVTM and CDR2 ANQGSEA come from the germline V gene. The CDR3 has 19 amino acids. CDR3 sequence reads: CSVDNLAEISESSYNEQFF. The CDR3 DNA is TGCAGCGTTGATAACCTAGCGGAGATTTCTGAGAGCTCCTACAATGAGCAGTTCTTC.

This chain uses TRBV7-9 with TRBJ2-5; 9 bases agree with TRBD1. The trim removed 8 bases at V and 2 bases at J, leaving 18 bases unmatched. The length of the CDR3 is 18 residues. Per germline, CDR1 SEHNR and CDR2 FQNEAQ (reference sequence). The CDR3 DNA is TGTGCCAGCCCTATTATGGGTCCCGGACAGGGGATTCAAGAGACCCAGTACTTC. Amino acid sequence: CASPIMGPGQGIQETQYF.

The V and J genes are TRBV7-9 and TRBJ2-1; D might be TRBD2 (6 bases). CDR1 SEHNR and CDR2 FQNEAQ come from the germline V gene (reference sequence). V was shortened by 0 bases and J by 7 bases, with 7 bases between the two germline ends. CDR3 length equals 13 residues. CDR3 in DNA: TGTGCCAGCAGCTTAGCGGGAGGAAATGAGCAGTTCTTC. Amino acids: CASSLAGGNEQFF.

J is TRBJ2-5 and V is TRBV21-1; TRBD1, as called in the table, went unchecked against the DNA. TRBV21-1 is reported as a pseudogene. This CDR3 is built from 17 residues. CDR3 nucleotides: TGTGCCAGCAGCAAAGTGTGTTGTGCAGGGATCCAAGAGACCCAGTACTTC. This sequence encodes CASSKVCCAGIQETQYF.

V usage is TRBV9 and J usage is TRBJ1-1; possible D gene TRBD1, 5 bases. V was shortened by 3 bases and J by 1 base, with 10 bases between the two germline ends. Germline V CDR1 and CDR2: SGDLS, YYNGEE. The CDR3 extends over 14 amino acids. The CDR3 reads CASSAIGANTEAFF. The CDR3 nucleotides read TGTGCCAGCAGCGCCATCGGGGCGAACACTGAAGCTTTCTTT.

In this sample, this clone turned up a few times. The chain is built from TRBV7-2 and TRBJ1-5; D is unclear. Trimming removed 8 bases at V and 5 bases at J, with 13 bases between. The CDR3 has 13 amino acids. CDR1 is SGHTA and CDR2 is FQGNSA in the germline V gene. This chain's CDR3 is CASGRDSYQPQHF. The CDR3 coding sequence is TGTGCCAGCGGACGGGATTCATATCAGCCCCAGCATTTT.

The V gene is TRBV27, the J gene TRBJ1-5; possibly TRBD1 for D (5 bases). V lost 4 bases, J lost 5 bases, and 9 bases lay in between. The CDR3 extends over 13 amino acids. Germline V gives CDR1 MNHEY, CDR2 SMNVEV (reference sequence). The CDR3 region has the DNA TGTGCCAGCAGTTACGCGGGGGATCAGCCCCAGCATTTT. Translating it yields CASSYAGDQPQHF.

The CDR3 nucleotides read TGTGCCAGCAGCCGAGACATCTCCTACGAGCAGTACTTC. Protein: CASSRDISYEQYF. This chain uses TRBV4-2 with TRBJ2-7; no definite D call. Germline V gives CDR1 LGHNA, CDR2 YNFKEQ. This CDR3 has 13 residues. V was shortened by 4 bases and J by 0 bases, with 7 bases between the two germline ends.

This clone was counted a single time. V gene TRBV7-6 combines with J gene TRBJ2-5, with 7 bases that match TRBD1. TRBJ2-7 matches the DNA end more closely, so the J call is doubtful. This CDR3 region has 15 residues. The germline gives CDR1 SGHVS, CDR2 FNYEAQ. CDR3 loop: CASSLFRDRPYEQYF. The CDR3 bases are TGTGCCAGCAGCTTATTCCGGGACAGACCCTACGAGCAGTACTTC.

This clone has more than one count but fewer than ten. The chain links TRBV27 to TRBJ2-5, with 7 bases fitting TRBD2. Germline trimming cut 3 bases from V and 1 base from J; bases unmatched to any gene: 8. Germline CDR1 reads MNHEY; CDR2 reads SMNVEV (reference sequence). The length of the CDR3 is 16 residues. DNA for the CDR3: TGTGCCAGCAGTTTGTGGGGCGGGAGAGGCCAAGAGACCCAGTACTTC. Translated: CASSLWGGRGQETQYF.

This clone turned up a few times. The gene calls are TRBV7-9 and TRBJ2-1; 9 nucleotides align to TRBD1. Trimming at V came to 4 bases and at J to 8 bases, leaving 9 bases not matched to a gene. This CDR3 is built from 15 residues. Germline-derived CDR1 and CDR2 are SEHNR and FQNEAQ (reference sequence). The CDR3 DNA sequence: TGTGCCAGCAGCTACCCACAGGGGGCAGGGTATGAGCAGTTCTTC. It is translated as CASSYPQGAGYEQFF. Full variable domain (rest looked up from reference TRBV7-9 and TRBJ2-1): DTGVSQNPRHKITKRGQNVTFRCDPISEHNRLYWYRQTLGQGPEFLTYFQNEAQLEKSRLLSDRFSAERPKGSFSTLEIQRTEQGDSAMYLCASSYPQGAGYEQFFGPGTRLTVL.

V and J are TRBV6-4 and TRBJ2-3, with 12 bases that match TRBD1. Germline CDR1 MRHNA, CDR2 SNTAGT. The CDR3 consists of 16 residues. After removal of 4 bases from V and 4 bases from J, the junction contained 6 bases not matched to a gene. The CDR3 DNA sequence: TGTGCCAGCAGTGCCTGGGGACAGGGGGCCGCAGATACGCAGTATTTT. Amino acid sequence: CASSAWGQGAADTQYF.